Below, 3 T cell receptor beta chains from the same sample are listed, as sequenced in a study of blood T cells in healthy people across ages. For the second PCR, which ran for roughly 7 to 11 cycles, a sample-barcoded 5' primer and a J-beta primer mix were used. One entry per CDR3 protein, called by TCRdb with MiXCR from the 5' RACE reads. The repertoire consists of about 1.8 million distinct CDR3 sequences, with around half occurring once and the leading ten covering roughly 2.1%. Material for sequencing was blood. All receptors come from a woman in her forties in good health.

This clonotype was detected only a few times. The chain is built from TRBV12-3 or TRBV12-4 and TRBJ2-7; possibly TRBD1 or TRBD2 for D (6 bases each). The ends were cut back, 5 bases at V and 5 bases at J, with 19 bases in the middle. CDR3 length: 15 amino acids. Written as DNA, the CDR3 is TGTGCCAGCAGTCGGGACAAGGAGGGGGTTGACGAGCAGTACTTC. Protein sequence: CASSRDKEGVDEQYF.

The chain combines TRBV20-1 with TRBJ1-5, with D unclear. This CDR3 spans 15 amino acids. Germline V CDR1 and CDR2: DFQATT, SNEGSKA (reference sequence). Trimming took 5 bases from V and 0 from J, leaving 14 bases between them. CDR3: CSADTWTDSNQPQHF. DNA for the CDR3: TGCAGTGCTGATACTTGGACTGATAGCAATCAGCCCCAGCATTTT.

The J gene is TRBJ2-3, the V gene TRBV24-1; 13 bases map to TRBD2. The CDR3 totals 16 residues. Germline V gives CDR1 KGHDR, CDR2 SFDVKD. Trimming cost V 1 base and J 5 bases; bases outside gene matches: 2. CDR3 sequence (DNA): TGTGCCACCAGTGATTTACTAGCGGGGGGGGAAGATACGCAGTATTTT. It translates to CATSDLLAGGEDTQYF.